A few counts support the clone carrying this T cell receptor beta chain. Its antigen is unidentified. The record originates from a study of beta chain features in type 1 diabetes. Study context: In age, gender and cell yields, patients were similar to healthy donors.

Study conclusions and caveats: cDNA-based reads could over-represent cells with high TCR expression. There was a moderate but significant shortening of TCRB CDR3s in all four CD4+ subsets of Type 1 diabetes patients.

The junction had 6 bases not matched to a gene; V was cut back by 8 bases and J by 10 bases. This CDR3 contains 13 residues. The germline V gene encodes CDR1 MNHEY and CDR2 SVGAGI. Reverse transcribing all isolated RNA meant expressed TCRB transcripts were sequenced. Clones were read by immunoSEQ multiplex PCR, and TCRdb kept only the in-frame ones, dropping some. Here the sample spans about 27,000 clones, 45% to 65% being singletons. This chain connects TRBV6-5 to TRBJ2-1; 12 bases match TRBD2. The sequenced sample consisted of Tregs from blood. This TCR was sampled from a woman between 18 and 30 years old with type 1 diabetes. The CDR3 sequence is CASGPGTSGEQFF. CDR3 DNA: TGTGCCAGCGGCCCCGGGACTAGCGGGGAGCAGTTCTTC.